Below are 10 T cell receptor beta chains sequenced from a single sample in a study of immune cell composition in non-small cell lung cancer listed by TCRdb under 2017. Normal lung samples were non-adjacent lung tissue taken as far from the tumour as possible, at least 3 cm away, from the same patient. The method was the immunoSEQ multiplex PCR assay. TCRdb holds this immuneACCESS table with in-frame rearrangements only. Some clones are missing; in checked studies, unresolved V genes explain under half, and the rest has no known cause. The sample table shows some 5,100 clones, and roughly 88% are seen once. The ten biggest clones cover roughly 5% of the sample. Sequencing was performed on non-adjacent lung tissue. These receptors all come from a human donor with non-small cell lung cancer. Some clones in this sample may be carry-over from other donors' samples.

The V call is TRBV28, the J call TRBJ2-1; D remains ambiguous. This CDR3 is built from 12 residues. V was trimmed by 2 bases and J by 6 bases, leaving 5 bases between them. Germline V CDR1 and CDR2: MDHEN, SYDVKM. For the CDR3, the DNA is TGTGCCAGCAGTTTAAGGAGCAATGAGCAGTTCTTC. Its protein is CASSLRSNEQFF.

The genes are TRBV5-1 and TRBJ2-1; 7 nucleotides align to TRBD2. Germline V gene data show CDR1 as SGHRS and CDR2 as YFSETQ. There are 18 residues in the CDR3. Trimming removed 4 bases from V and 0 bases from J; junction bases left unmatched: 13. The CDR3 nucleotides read TGCGCCAGCAGCCTGAAGGTGGCGGGAGTAACCTCCTACAATGAGCAGTTCTTC. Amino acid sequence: CASSLKVAGVTSYNEQFF.

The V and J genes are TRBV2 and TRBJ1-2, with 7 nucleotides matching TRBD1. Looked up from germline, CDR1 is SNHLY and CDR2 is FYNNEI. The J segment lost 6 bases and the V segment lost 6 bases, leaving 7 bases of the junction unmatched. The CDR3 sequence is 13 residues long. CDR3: CASSTGDVHGYTF. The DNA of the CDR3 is TGTGCCAGCAGCACAGGGGATGTTCATGGCTACACCTTC. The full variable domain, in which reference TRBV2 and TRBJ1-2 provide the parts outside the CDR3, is EPEVTQTPSHQVTQMGQEVILRCVPISNHLYFYWYRQILGQKVEFLVSFYNNEISEKSEIFDDQFSVERPDGSNFTLKIRSTKLEDSAMYFCASSTGDVHGYTFGSGTRLTVV.

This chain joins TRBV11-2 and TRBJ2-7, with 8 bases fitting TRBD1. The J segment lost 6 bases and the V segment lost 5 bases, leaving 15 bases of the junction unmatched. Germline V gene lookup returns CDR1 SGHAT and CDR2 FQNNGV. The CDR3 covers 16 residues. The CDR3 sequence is CASSPGGGQRTSEQYF. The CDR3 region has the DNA TGTGCCAGCAGCCCAGGGGGCGGTCAGAGGACCTCCGAGCAGTACTTC.

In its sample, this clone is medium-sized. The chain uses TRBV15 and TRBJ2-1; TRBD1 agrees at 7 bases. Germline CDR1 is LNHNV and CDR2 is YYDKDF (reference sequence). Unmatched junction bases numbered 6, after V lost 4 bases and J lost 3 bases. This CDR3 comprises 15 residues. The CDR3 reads CATSTWTGYYNEQFF. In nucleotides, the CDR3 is TGTGCCACCAGCACGTGGACAGGCTACTACAATGAGCAGTTCTTC.

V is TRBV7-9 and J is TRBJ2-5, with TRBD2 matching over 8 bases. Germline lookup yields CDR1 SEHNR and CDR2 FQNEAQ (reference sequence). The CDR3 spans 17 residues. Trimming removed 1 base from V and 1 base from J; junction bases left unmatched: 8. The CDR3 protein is CASSLGKAGVPQETQYF. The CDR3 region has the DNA TGTGCCAGCAGCTTAGGGAAAGCGGGAGTACCCCAAGAGACCCAGTACTTC.

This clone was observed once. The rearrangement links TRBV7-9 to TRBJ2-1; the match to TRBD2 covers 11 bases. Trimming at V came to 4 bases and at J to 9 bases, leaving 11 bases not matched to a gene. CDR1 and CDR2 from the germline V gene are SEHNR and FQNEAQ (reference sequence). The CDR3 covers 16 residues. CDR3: CASSSLLAGAVGEQFF. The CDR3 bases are TGTGCCAGCAGCTCCCTACTAGCGGGGGCGGTCGGTGAGCAGTTCTTC.

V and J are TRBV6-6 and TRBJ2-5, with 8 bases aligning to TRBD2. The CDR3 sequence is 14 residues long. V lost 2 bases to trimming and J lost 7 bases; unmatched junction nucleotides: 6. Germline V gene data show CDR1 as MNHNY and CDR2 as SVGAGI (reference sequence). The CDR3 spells CASSYPAGGVTQYF. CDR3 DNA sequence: TGTGCCAGCAGTTACCCCGCCGGGGGGGTGACCCAGTACTTC.

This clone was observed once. CDR3 DNA: TGCGCCAGCAGCTTACAAAACTCTGGGGCCAACGTCCTGACTTTC. Its translation: CASSLQNSGANVLTF. This sequence joins TRBV5-1 and TRBJ2-6; D gene unclear. The germline V gene encodes CDR1 SGHRS and CDR2 YFSETQ. The V end lost 2 bases, the J end lost 0 bases, and 6 bases lay between the germline ends. The CDR3 has 15 amino acids.

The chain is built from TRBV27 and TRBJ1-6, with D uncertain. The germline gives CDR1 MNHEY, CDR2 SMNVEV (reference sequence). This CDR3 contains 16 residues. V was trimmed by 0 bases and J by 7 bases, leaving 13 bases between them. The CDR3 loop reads CASSLSVTVYNSPLHF. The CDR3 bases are TGTGCCAGCAGTTTATCTGTAACAGTATACAATTCACCCCTCCACTTT.